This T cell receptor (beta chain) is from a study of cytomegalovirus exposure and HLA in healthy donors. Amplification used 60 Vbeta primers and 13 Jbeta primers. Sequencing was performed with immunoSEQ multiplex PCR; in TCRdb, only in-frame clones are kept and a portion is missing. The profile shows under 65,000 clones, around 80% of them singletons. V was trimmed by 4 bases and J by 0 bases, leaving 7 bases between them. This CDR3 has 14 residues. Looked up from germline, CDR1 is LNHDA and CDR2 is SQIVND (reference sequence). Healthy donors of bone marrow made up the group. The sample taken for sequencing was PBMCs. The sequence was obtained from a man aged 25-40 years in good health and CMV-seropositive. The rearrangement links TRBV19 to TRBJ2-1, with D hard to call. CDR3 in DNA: TGTGCCAGTAGTACACCAGTCTCCTACAATGAGCAGTTCTTC. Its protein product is CASSTPVSYNEQFF.